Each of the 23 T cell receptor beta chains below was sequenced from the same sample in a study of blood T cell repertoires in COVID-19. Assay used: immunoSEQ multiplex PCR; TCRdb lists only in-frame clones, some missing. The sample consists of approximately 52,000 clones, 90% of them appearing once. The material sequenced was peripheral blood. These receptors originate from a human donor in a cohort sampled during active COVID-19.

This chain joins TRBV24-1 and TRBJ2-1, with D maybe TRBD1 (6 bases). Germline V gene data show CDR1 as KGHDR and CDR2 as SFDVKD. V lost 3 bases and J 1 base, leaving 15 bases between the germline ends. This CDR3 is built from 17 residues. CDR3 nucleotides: TGTGCCACCAGTGATCAACAGGGTATTGTGTCCTACAATGAGCAGTTCTTC. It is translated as CATSDQQGIVSYNEQFF.

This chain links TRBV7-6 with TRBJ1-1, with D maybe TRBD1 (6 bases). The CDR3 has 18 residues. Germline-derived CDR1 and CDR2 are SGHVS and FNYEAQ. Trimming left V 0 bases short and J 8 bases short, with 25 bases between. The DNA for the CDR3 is TGTGCCAGCAGCTTAGCGCCGGGGGCCCGGGGGGGTAGGGTAGAAGCTTTCTTT. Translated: CASSLAPGARGGRVEAFF.

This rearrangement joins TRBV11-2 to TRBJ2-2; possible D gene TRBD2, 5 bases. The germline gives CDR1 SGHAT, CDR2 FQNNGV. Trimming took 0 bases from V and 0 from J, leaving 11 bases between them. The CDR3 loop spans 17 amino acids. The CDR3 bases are TGTGCCAGCAGCTTAGACTCGGAGGCAGCGAACACCGGGGAGCTGTTTTTT. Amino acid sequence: CASSLDSEAANTGELFF. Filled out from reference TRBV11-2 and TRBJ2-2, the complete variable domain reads EAGVAQSPRYKIIEKRQSVAFWCNPISGHATLYWYQQILGQGPKLLIQFQNNGVVDDSQLPKDRFSAERLKGVDSTLKIQPAKLEDSAVYLCASSLDSEAANTGELFFGEGSRLTVL.

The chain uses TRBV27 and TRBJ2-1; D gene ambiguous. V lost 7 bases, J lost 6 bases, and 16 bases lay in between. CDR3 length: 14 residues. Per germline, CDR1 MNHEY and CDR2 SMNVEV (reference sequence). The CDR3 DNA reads TGTGCCAGCAAATTTAGTCTGAATATCAATGAGCAGTTCTTC. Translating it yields CASKFSLNINEQFF.

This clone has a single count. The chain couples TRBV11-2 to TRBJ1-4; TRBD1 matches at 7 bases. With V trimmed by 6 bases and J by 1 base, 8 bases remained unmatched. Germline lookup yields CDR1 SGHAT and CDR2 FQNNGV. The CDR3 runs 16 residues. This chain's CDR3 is CASSHRGFGTNEKLFF. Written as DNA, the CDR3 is TGTGCCAGCAGTCACAGGGGTTTCGGAACTAATGAAAAACTGTTTTTT.

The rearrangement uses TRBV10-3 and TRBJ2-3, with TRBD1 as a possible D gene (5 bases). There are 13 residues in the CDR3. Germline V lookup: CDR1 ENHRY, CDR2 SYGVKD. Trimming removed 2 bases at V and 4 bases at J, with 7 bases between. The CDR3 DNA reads TGTGCCATCAGTGAGGGGGCCCCAGATACGCAGTATTTT. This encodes CAISEGAPDTQYF.

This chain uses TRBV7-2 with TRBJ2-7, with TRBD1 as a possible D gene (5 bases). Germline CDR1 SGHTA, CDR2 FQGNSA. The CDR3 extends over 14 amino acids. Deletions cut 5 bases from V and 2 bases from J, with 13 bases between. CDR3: CASSPDRRAYEQYF. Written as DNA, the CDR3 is TGTGCCAGCAGCCCCGACAGAAGAGCCTACGAGCAGTACTTC. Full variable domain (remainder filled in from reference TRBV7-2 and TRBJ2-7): GAGVSQSPSNKVTEKGKDVELRCDPISGHTALYWYRQSLGQGLEFLIYFQGNSAPDKSGLPSDRFSAERTGGSVSTLTIQRTQQEDSAVYLCASSPDRRAYEQYFGPGTRLTVT.

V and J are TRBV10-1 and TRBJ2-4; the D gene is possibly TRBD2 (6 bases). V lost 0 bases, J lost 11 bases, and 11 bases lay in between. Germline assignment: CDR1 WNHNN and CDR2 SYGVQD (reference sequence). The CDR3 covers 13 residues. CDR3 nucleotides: TGCGCCAGCAGTGAGTCGATACTAGCAGTTCAGTACTTC. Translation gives CASSESILAVQYF.

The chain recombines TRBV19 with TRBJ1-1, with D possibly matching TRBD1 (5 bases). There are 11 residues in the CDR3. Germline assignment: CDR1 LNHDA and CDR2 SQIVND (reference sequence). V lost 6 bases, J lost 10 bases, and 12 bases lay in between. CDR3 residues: CASSPGLGAFF. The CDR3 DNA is TGTGCCAGTAGCCCAGGGTTAGGAGCTTTCTTT.

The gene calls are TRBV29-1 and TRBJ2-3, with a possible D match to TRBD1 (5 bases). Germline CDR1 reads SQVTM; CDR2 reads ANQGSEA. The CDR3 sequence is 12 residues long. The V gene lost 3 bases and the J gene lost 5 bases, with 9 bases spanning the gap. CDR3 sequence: CSVDRVGDTQYF. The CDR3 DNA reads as TGCAGCGTTGACAGGGTCGGAGATACGCAGTATTTT.

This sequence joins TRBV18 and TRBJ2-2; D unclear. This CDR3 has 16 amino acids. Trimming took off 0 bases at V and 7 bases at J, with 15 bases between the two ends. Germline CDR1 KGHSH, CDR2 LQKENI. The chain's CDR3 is CASSPPSGLTVGELFF. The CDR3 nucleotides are TGTGCCAGCTCACCACCCTCCGGTTTAACTGTCGGGGAGCTGTTTTTT.

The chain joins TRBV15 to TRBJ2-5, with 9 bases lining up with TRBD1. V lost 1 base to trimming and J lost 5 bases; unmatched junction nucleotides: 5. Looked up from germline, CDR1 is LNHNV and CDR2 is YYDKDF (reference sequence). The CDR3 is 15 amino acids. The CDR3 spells CATSRAETGGETQYF. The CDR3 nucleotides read TGTGCCACCAGCAGAGCGGAGACAGGGGGTGAGACCCAGTACTTC.

The CDR3 DNA follows: TGTGCCAGCAGTGTAGGACAGGCCTCTTCACCCCTCCACTTT. This codes for CASSVGQASSPLHF. This rearrangement joins TRBV2 to TRBJ1-6; 7 nucleotides line up with TRBD1. The CDR3 extends over 14 amino acids. Germline loops: CDR1 SNHLY, CDR2 FYNNEI. With 4 bases clipped from V and 9 bases from J, the junction kept 6 bases outside the gene matches.

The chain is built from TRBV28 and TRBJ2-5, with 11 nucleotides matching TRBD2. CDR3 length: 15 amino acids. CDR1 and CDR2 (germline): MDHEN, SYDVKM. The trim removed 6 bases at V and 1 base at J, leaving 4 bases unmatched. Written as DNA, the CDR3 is TGTGCCAGCAGGGATAGCGGGAGGGGCCAAGAGACCCAGTACTTC. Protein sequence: CASRDSGRGQETQYF.

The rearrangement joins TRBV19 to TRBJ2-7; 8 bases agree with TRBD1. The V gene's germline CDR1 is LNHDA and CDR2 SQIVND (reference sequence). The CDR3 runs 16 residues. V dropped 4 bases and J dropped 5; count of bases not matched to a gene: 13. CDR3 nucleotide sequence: TGTGCCAGTAGTACCCGCACAGGGGGGACCCTCGACGAGCAGTACTTC. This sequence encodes CASSTRTGGTLDEQYF.

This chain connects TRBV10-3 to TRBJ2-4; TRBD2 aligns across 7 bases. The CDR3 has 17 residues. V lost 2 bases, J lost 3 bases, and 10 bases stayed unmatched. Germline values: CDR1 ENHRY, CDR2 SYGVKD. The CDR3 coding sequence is TGTGCCATCAGTGAGGATCGGGGAGGGGCCGGCAAAAACATTCAGTACTTC. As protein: CAISEDRGGAGKNIQYF.

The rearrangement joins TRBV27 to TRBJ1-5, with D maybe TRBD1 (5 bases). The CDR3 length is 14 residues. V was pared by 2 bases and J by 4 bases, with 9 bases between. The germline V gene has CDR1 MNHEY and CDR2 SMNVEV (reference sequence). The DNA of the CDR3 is TGTGCCAGCAGTTTAGGAAGGGGTAATCAGCCCCAGCATTTT. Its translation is CASSLGRGNQPQHF.

CDR3 sequence (DNA): TGCGCCAGCAACTCCGGGATTCTCGGCCTAAGAGAGACCCAGTACTTC. This sequence encodes CASNSGILGLRETQYF. The J gene is TRBJ2-5, the V gene TRBV5-1; tentative D call: TRBD2 (5 bases). The length of the CDR3 is 16 residues. The germline CDR1 and CDR2 sequences are SGHRS and YFSETQ. Trimming pared 6 bases from V and 4 bases from J, leaving 22 bases between.

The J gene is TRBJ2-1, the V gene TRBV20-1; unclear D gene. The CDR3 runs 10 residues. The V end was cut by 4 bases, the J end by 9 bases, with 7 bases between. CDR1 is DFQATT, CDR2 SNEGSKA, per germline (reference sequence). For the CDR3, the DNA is TGCAGTGCTACAGACGGTGAGCAGTTCTTC. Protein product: CSATDGEQFF.

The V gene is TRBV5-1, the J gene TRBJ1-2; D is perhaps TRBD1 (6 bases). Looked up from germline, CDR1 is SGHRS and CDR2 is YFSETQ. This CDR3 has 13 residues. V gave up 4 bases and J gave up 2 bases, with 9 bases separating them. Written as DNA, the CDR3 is TGCGCCAGCAGCCAGGACAGCAACTATGGCTACACCTTC. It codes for CASSQDSNYGYTF.

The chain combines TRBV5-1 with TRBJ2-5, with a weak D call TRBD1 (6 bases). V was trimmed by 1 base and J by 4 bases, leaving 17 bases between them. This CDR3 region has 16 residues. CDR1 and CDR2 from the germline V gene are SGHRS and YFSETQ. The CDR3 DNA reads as TGCGCCAGCAGCTTGACAGGGTCTGGGAGCGTAGAGACCCAGTACTTC. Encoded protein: CASSLTGSGSVETQYF.

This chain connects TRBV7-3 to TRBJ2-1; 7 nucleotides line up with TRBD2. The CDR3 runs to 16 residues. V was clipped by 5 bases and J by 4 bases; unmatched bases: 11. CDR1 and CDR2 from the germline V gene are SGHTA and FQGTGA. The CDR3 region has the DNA TGTGCCAGCAGCACAAGCGGGACGCAGACATACAATGAGCAGTTCTTC. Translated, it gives CASSTSGTQTYNEQFF. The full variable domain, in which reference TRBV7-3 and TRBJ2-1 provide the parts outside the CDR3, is GAGVSQTPSNKVTEKGKYVELRCDPISGHTALYWYRQSLGQGPEFLIYFQGTGAADDSGLPNDRFFAVRPEGSVSTLKIQRTERGDSAVYLCASSTSGTQTYNEQFFGPGTRLTVL.

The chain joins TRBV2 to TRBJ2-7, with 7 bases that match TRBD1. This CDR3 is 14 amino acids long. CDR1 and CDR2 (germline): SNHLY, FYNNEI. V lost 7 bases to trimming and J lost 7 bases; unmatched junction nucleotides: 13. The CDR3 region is CASNPGQSYGEQYF. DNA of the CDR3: TGTGCCAGCAATCCGGGACAGTCCTACGGAGAGCAGTACTTC.